This TCR beta chain originates from a study of T cells in Graves' hyperthyroidism and ophthalmopathy. This CDR3 comprises 15 residues. V was cut by 4 bases and J by 1 base, with 14 bases left in between. Germline loops: CDR1 SGDLS, CDR2 YYNGEE. This clonotype has just a few counts. RNA transcripts yielded amplified TCR beta CDR3 regions. The TCR CDR3 first-round RT-PCR relied on the HTBI primer set. Each CDR3 protein is one row after TCRdb ran MiXCR on the multiplex PCR reads. The sample includes 300,000 to 450,000 distinct CDR3 sequences, around 25% of them seen just once. The sample was blood. The receptor was isolated from a man between 45 and 60 years old with Graves' hyperthyroidism. The J gene is TRBJ2-5, the V gene TRBV9, with a tentative D call TRBD2 (6 bases). The CDR3 spells CASSFSGLTQETQYF. Here the CDR3 DNA reads TGTGCCAGCAGCTTTAGCGGTCTAACCCAAGAGACCCAGTACTTC.